These 20 T cell receptor beta chains came from one sample sequenced in a study of vaccination effects on CD4 cells after COVID-19. No cognate antigen is known for these TCRs. Assay used: immunoSEQ multiplex PCR; TCRdb lists only in-frame clones, some missing. The data contain roughly 71,000 clones, under 85% of them singletons. Pools of viral peptides were used by the ViraFEST assay to expand antigen-specific CD4+ T cells ahead of sequencing. The culture ran for approximately 10 days before CD4+ T cells were isolated. Vaccination of participants consisted of two doses of either the BNT162b2 or mRNA-1273 vaccine. The source was CD4+ T cells from PBMCs cultured with HCoV-OC43 spike peptides, collected after COVID-19 vaccination. Subset reported: HCoV-OC43 spike overlapping peptide pool stimulation. These receptor sequences come from a human donor who received a COVID-19 vaccine.

The V gene is TRBV18, the J gene TRBJ1-5; D is ambiguous. The CDR3 contains 17 residues. The V end was cut by 4 bases, the J end by 1 base, with 17 bases between. CDR1 and CDR2 from the germline V gene are KGHSH and LQKENI. CDR3 sequence (DNA): TGTGCCAGCTCACTCTCCAGTTGGACGGGGAGCAATCAGCCCCAGCATTTT. It encodes CASSLSSWTGSNQPQHF.

The chain combines TRBV14 with TRBJ1-2; D perhaps matches TRBD1 (5 bases). The CDR3 has 15 amino acids. V lost 3 bases and J lost 5, with 16 bases in between. Looked up from germline, CDR1 is SGHDN and CDR2 is FVKESK. CDR3 amino acids: CASSHQPGPPYGYTF. In DNA form, the CDR3 reads TGTGCCAGCAGCCACCAACCGGGACCCCCATATGGCTACACCTTC.

The chain uses TRBV3-1 (or the pseudogene TRBV3-2) and TRBJ1-2, with TRBD1 matching over 7 bases. The CDR3 is made up of 16 amino acids. The J segment lost 5 bases and the V segment lost 1 base, leaving 10 bases of the junction unmatched. CDR1 and CDR2 (germline): LGHDT, YNNKEL (reference sequence). The CDR3 DNA sequence: TGTGCCAGCAGCCAAGGAGGGGCAGGGGGAAGGTATGGCTACACCTTC. Translation: CASSQGGAGGRYGYTF.

This rearrangement joins TRBV28 to TRBJ1-2; TRBD1 is a possible D gene (6 bases). CDR1 and CDR2 from the germline V gene are MDHEN and SYDVKM. There are 13 residues in the CDR3. V dropped 9 bases and J dropped 5 bases, with 16 bases sitting between them. CDR3 residues: CASTTLTGYGYTF. CDR3 coding DNA: TGTGCCAGTACTACCCTAACAGGGTATGGCTACACCTTC.

This chain joins TRBV15 and TRBJ1-2, with D hard to call. Germline V gene data show CDR1 as LNHNV and CDR2 as YYDKDF (reference sequence). Trimming stripped 5 bases from V and 4 bases from J, with 11 bases between. The length of the CDR3 is 13 residues. CDR3 bases: TGTGCCACCAGCGCGAGCGAGGGCTATGGCTACACCTTC. Translation: CATSASEGYGYTF.

This clone was found a few times. V usage is TRBV6-6 and J usage is TRBJ1-3; D is ambiguous. The V end was cut by 0 bases, the J end by 0 bases, with 6 bases between. Per germline, CDR1 MNHNY and CDR2 SVGAGI (reference sequence). This CDR3 has 15 residues. Here the CDR3 DNA reads TGTGCCAGCAGTTACTCCAGCGGCTCTGGAAACACCATATATTTT. It specifies CASSYSSGSGNTIYF.

The chain employs TRBV12-5 and TRBJ2-6; no clear D. The germline V gene has CDR1 LGHNT and CDR2 FRNRAP. The germline V and J ends were trimmed by 5 bases and 3 bases, with 11 bases remaining between them. The CDR3 runs to 15 residues. Written as DNA, the CDR3 is TGTGCTAGTGGTAAGGGCCAGTATGGGGCCAACGTCCTGACTTTC. It yields the protein CASGKGQYGANVLTF.

This clone was seen a single time. This chain joins TRBV29-1 and TRBJ2-3; 8 bases match TRBD1. Per germline, CDR1 SQVTM and CDR2 ANQGSEA. This CDR3 region has 14 residues. The DNA of the CDR3 is TGCAGTTTCAGATTCAGGGGGCCCACAGATACGCAGTATTTT. Amino acids: CSFRFRGPTDTQYF.

V and J are TRBV7-3 and TRBJ2-3; TRBD2 aligns across 13 bases. The length of the CDR3 is 16 residues. V lost 4 bases, J lost 3 bases, and 4 bases stayed unmatched. Germline lookup yields CDR1 SGHTA and CDR2 FQGTGA. This chain's CDR3 is CASSSGTSGDTDTQYF. CDR3 DNA sequence: TGTGCCAGCAGCTCCGGGACTAGCGGGGATACAGATACGCAGTATTTT.

This chain links TRBV29-1 with TRBJ2-2, with D maybe TRBD1 (5 bases). The CDR3 spans 13 residues. Trimming left V 6 bases short and J 6 bases short, with 14 bases between. CDR1 and CDR2 (germline): SQVTM, ANQGSEA. CDR3 coding DNA: TGCAGCGTAACCCCACAACAGGCCGGGGAGCTGTTTTTT. This encodes CSVTPQQAGELFF.

The gene calls are TRBV7-9 and TRBJ2-3; perhaps TRBD1 as D (7 bases). Per the germline V gene, CDR1 is SEHNR and CDR2 is FQNEAQ (reference sequence). Trimming left V 6 bases short and J 4 bases short, with 17 bases between. This CDR3 has 15 residues. The CDR3 protein is CASRKMEGAADTQYF. The CDR3 bases are TGTGCCAGCAGAAAAATGGAGGGGGCGGCAGATACGCAGTATTTT.

The genes are TRBV5-6 and TRBJ2-7, with TRBD1 matching over 7 bases. Trimming took 0 bases from V and 5 from J; bases not matched to a gene: 5. CDR3 length equals 14 residues. Germline V gene lookup returns CDR1 SGHDT and CDR2 YYEEEE. The CDR3 here is CASSLEGRGNEQYV. The CDR3, as DNA: TGTGCCAGCAGCTTGGAGGGCAGGGGGAACGAGCAGTACGTC.

The CDR3 DNA sequence: TGTGCCAGCTCACCCGGGACAGGGGGTGAGCAGTTCTTC. This sequence encodes CASSPGTGGEQFF. This chain connects TRBV18 to TRBJ2-1, with 11 bases fitting TRBD1. Looked up from germline, CDR1 is KGHSH and CDR2 is LQKENI. There are 13 residues in the CDR3. After removal of 3 bases from V and 9 bases from J, the junction contained 1 base not matched to a gene.

The chain is built from TRBV9 and TRBJ1-1; D is uncertain. Germline V gene sequence: CDR1 SGDLS, CDR2 YYNGEE. V was shortened by 3 bases and J by 1 base, with 10 bases between the two germline ends. There are 14 residues in the CDR3. CDR3 DNA sequence: TGTGCCAGCAGCGCCACGGGCTGGAACACTGAAGCTTTCTTT. This encodes CASSATGWNTEAFF.

This clone was observed a handful of times. The gene calls are TRBV5-1 and TRBJ2-5, with 9 bases matching TRBD1. The germline V gene encodes CDR1 SGHRS and CDR2 YFSETQ. The CDR3 totals 14 residues. The V segment lost 4 bases and the J segment 3 bases; nucleotides outside the gene matches: 4. The CDR3: CASSVGDREETQYF. The CDR3 DNA is TGCGCCAGCAGCGTCGGGGACAGGGAAGAGACCCAGTACTTC.

This clone has a single count. The V gene is TRBV6-5, the J gene TRBJ1-6; no reliable D call. Germline V lookup: CDR1 MNHEY, CDR2 SVGAGI. V was shortened by 0 bases and J by 4 bases, with 7 bases between the two germline ends. CDR3 length: 15 residues. The DNA for the CDR3 is TGTGCCAGCAGTTACTCGAGTCAGTATAATTCACCCCTCCACTTT. Translating gives CASSYSSQYNSPLHF.

The table lists this clone with a few counts. The V call is TRBV7-9, the J call TRBJ2-6, with 9 positions matching TRBD2. V dropped 5 bases and J dropped 2; count of bases not matched to a gene: 13. The CDR3 is 19 amino acids. Looked up from germline, CDR1 is SEHNR and CDR2 is FQNEAQ (reference sequence). In DNA, the CDR3 is TGTGCCAGCAGCGTAGGGTGGCTAGCGGGACTCCCTGGGGCCAACGTCCTGACTTTC. The encoded protein is CASSVGWLAGLPGANVLTF. Variable domain in full (rest from reference TRBV7-9 and TRBJ2-6): DTGVSQNPRHKITKRGQNVTFRCDPISEHNRLYWYRQTLGQGPEFLTYFQNEAQLEKSRLLSDRFSAERPKGSFSTLEIQRTEQGDSAMYLCASSVGWLAGLPGANVLTFGAGSRLTVL.

This rearrangement joins TRBV5-1 to TRBJ2-2, with D possibly TRBD2 on 7 matching bases. V was cut by 6 bases and J by 4 bases, with 19 bases left in between. Germline loops: CDR1 SGHRS, CDR2 YFSETQ. The CDR3 is 16 residues long. The CDR3 nucleotides are TGCGCCAGCACCCCGGGGAGGGGGGGCGTCACCGGGGAGCTGTTTTTT. This translates into CASTPGRGGVTGELFF.

The V call is TRBV7-3, the J call TRBJ2-7; 8 nucleotides agree with TRBD1. Germline assignment: CDR1 SGHTA and CDR2 FQGTGA. V lost 5 bases to trimming and J lost 6 bases; unmatched junction nucleotides: 3. The length of the CDR3 is 12 residues. This chain's CDR3 is CASSLTGVEQYV. CDR3 DNA sequence: TGTGCCAGCAGCCTGACAGGGGTCGAGCAGTACGTC.

This sequence joins TRBV5-1 and TRBJ1-5; no reliable D call. The V and J ends lost 0 bases and 1 base respectively, with 5 bases between them. Per the germline V gene, CDR1 is SGHRS and CDR2 is YFSETQ. The CDR3 is 14 residues long. The CDR3 region is CASSLDSSNQPQHF. In DNA, the CDR3 is TGCGCCAGCAGCTTGGACAGCAGCAATCAGCCCCAGCATTTT.